This T cell receptor (beta chain) came from a study of cytomegalovirus exposure and HLA in healthy donors. CDR3 size: 13 residues. The germline V gene has CDR1 SGHTA and CDR2 FQGTGA. Both 60 Vbeta primers and 13 Jbeta primers went into the PCR. The protocol was immunoSEQ multiplex PCR, while the TCRdb copy is restricted to in-frame clones and leaves out a portion. The sample lists 100,000 to 150,000 clones, around 77% occurring once. Sequencing used PBMCs. This receptor was taken from a man aged 25-40 years in good health and CMV-seronegative. The rearrangement links TRBV7-3 to TRBJ2-5; D is undetermined. The J call is in doubt because the DNA end fits TRBJ2-7 better. The CDR3 region is CASSPSGSYEQYF. CDR3 bases: TGTGCCAGCAGCCCAAGTGGTTCCTACGAGCAGTACTTC.